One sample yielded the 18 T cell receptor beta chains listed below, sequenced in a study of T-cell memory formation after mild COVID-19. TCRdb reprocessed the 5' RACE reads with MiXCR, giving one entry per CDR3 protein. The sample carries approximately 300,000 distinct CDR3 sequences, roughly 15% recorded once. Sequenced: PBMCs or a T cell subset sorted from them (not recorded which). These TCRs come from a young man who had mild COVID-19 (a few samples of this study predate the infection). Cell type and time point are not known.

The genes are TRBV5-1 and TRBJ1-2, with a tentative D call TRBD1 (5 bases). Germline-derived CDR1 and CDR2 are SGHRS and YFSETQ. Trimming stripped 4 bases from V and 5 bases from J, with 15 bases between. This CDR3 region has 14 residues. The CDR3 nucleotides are TGCGCCAGCAGCATACAGGAGGCAGGGTATGGCTACACCTTC. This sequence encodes CASSIQEAGYGYTF.

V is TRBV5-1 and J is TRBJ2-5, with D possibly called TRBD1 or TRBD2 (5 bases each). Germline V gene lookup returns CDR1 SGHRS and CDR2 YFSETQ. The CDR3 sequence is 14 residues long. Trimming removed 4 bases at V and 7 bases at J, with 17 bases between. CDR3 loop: CASSEGPSEWTQYF. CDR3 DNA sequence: TGCGCCAGCAGCGAGGGACCTTCGGAATGGACCCAGTACTTC. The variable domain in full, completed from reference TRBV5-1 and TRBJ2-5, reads KAGVTQTPRYLIKTRGQQVTLSCSPISGHRSVSWYQQTPGQGLQFLFEYFSETQRNKGNFPGRFSGRQFSNSRSEMNVSTLELGDSALYLCASSEGPSEWTQYFGPGTRLLVL.

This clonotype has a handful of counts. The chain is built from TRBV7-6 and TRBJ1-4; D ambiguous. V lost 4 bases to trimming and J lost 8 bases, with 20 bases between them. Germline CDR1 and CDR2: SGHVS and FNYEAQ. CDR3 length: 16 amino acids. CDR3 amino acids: CASSCRCGELEEKLFF. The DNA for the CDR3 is TGTGCCAGCAGCTGCCGTTGTGGGGAGCTCGAAGAAAAACTGTTTTTT.

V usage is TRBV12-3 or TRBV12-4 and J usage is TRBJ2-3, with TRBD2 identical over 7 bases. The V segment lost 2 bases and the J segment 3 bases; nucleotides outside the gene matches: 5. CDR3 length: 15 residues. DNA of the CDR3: TGTGCCAGCAGTTTAAGTCTAGCGGTGACAGATACGCAGTATTTT. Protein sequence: CASSLSLAVTDTQYF.

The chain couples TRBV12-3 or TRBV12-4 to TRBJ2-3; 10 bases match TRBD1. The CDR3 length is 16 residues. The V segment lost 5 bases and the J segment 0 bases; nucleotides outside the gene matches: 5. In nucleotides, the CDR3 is TGTGCCAGCAGTCTGCGGACAGGGGGTAGCACAGATACGCAGTATTTT. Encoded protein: CASSLRTGGSTDTQYF.

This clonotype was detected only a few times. The DNA for the CDR3 is TGTGCCAGCAGCCCCCACCCGGGACTGCAAGCAGATACGCAGTATTTT. It codes for CASSPHPGLQADTQYF. The chain combines TRBV7-3 with TRBJ2-3, with a weak D call TRBD2 (6 bases). The CDR3 contains 16 residues. The germline gives CDR1 SGHTA, CDR2 FQGTGA. V was shortened by 5 bases and J by 4 bases, with 19 bases between the two germline ends. Using reference TRBV7-3 and TRBJ2-3 for the parts outside the CDR3, the full variable domain is GAGVSQTPSNKVTEKGKYVELRCDPISGHTALYWYRQSLGQGPEFLIYFQGTGAADDSGLPNDRFFAVRPEGSVSTLKIQRTERGDSAVYLCASSPHPGLQADTQYFGPGTRLTVL.

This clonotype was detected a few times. The CDR3 loop is CAGGRKTQHF. Written as DNA, the CDR3 is TGTGCCGGCGGCCGGAAGACCCAGCATTTT. This chain connects TRBV2 to TRBJ1-5; D is unresolved. Germline V gives CDR1 SNHLY, CDR2 FYNNEI. The CDR3 is 10 amino acids. V was pared by 11 bases and J by 11 bases, with 13 bases between.

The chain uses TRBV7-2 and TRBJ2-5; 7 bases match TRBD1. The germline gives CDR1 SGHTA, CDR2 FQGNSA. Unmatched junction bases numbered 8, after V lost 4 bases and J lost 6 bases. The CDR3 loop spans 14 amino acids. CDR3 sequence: CASSSDRAEKTQYF. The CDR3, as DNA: TGTGCCAGCAGCTCTGACAGGGCGGAGAAGACCCAGTACTTC.

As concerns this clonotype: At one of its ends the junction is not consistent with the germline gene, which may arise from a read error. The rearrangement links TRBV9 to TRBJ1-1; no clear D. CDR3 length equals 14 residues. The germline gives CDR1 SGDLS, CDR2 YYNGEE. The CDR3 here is CASSVGPQNTESFF. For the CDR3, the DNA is TGTGCCAGCAGCGTAGGCCCTCAGAACACTGAATCTTTCTTT. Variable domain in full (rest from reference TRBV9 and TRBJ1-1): DSGVTQTPKHLITATGQRVTLRCSPRSGDLSVYWYQQSLDQGLQFLIQYYNGEERAKGNILERFSAQQFPDLHSELNLSSLELGDSALYFCASSVGPQNTESFFGQGTRLTVV.

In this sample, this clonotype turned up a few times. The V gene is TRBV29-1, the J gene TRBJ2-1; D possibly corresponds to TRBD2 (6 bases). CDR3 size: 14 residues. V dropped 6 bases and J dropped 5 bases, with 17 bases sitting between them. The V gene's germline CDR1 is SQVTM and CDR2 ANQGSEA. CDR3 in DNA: TGCAGCGTAGATCCTTTCGGGGGTAACAATGAGCAGTTCTTC. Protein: CSVDPFGGNNEQFF.

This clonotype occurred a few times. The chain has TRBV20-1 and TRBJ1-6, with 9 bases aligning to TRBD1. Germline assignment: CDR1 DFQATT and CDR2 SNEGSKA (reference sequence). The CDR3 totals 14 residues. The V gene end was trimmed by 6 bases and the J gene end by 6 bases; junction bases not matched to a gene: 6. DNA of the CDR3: TGCAGTGCCTCCGGGGACAGGGCTAATTCACCCCTCCACTTT. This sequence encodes CSASGDRANSPLHF.

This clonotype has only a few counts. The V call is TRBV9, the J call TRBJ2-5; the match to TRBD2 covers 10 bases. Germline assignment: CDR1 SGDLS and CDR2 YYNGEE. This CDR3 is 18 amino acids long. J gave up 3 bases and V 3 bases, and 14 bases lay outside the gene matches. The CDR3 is CASSESGGLAFDEETQYF. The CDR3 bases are TGTGCCAGCAGCGAAAGCGGGGGACTAGCGTTCGATGAAGAGACCCAGTACTTC.

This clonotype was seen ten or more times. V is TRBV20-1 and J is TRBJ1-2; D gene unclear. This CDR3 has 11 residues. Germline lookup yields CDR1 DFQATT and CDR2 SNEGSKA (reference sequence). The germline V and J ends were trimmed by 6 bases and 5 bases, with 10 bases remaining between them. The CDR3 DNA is TGCAGTGCCTTGAGCGAGTATGGCTACACCTTC. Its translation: CSALSEYGYTF.

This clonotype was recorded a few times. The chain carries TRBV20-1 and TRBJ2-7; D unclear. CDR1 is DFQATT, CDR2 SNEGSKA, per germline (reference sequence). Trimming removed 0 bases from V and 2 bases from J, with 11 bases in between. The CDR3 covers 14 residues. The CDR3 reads CSARDRVRTYEQYF. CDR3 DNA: TGCAGTGCTAGAGATCGGGTGCGCACCTACGAGCAGTACTTC.

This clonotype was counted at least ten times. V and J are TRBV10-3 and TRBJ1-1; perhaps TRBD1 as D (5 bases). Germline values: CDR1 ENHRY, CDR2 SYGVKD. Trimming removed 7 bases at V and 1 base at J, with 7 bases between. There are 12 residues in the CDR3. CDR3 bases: TGTGCCATCAAAAGGGGGAACACTGAAGCTTTCTTT. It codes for CAIKRGNTEAFF.

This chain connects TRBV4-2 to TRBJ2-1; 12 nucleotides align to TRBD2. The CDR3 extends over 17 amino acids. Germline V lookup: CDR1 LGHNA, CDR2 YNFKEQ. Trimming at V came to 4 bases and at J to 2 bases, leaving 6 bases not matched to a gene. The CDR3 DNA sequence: TGTGCCAGCAGCCTTGCTCGGACTAGCGGGGCCTACAATGAGCAGTTCTTC. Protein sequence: CASSLARTSGAYNEQFF.

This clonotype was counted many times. The CDR3 is CASGSSGNTIYF. As DNA, the CDR3 is TGTGCCAGCGGCAGCTCTGGAAACACCATATATTTT. The chain links TRBV12-3 or TRBV12-4 to TRBJ1-3; D call uncertain. The V end was cut by 8 bases, the J end by 0 bases, with 5 bases between. This CDR3 is built from 12 residues.

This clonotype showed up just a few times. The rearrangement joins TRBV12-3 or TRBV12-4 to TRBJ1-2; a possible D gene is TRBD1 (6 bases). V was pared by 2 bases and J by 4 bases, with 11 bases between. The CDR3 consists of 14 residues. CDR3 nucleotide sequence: TGTGCCAGCAGTTTATGGGGGGCCCTCTATGGCTACACCTTC. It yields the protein CASSLWGALYGYTF.